Listed here is a single T cell receptor (beta chain). The antigen remains unidentified. The record originates from a study of cytomegalovirus exposure and HLA in healthy donors. Whole-study findings and limits: Donors belonging to an Asian-associated ancestry cluster reportedly showed fewer N-insertions in productive TCRs than the 666-donor mean, according to what a later analysis found. Cytomegalovirus-associated TCR beta chains were listed, numbering 150 to 200.

The ends were cut back, 3 bases at V and 0 bases at J, with 17 bases in the middle. The CDR3 has 17 amino acids. Germline-derived CDR1 and CDR2 are KGHSH and LQKENI. Primers included in the PCR were 60 Vbeta and 13 Jbeta primers. Data came from immunoSEQ multiplex PCR; TCRdb stores just in-frame clones and leaves some out. Seen here are 150,000 or so clones, nearly 80% observed once, and the top ten hold around an eighth. This clonotype was sampled from a woman in her thirties or forties in good health and CMV-seronegative. The chain employs TRBV18 and TRBJ1-1, with D possibly matching TRBD1 (5 bases). Sequencing was performed on PBMCs. The CDR3 region has the DNA TGTGCCAGCTCACCCCTGGCTCTGGGGACTATGAACACTGAAGCTTTCTTT. This encodes CASSPLALGTMNTEAFF.